A single sample gave rise to the 19 T cell receptor beta chains below, sequenced in a study of cytomegalovirus exposure and HLA in healthy donors. The PCR ran on 60 Vbeta and 13 Jbeta primers. Clones were read by immunoSEQ multiplex PCR, and TCRdb kept only the in-frame ones, dropping some. This sample has more than 95,000 clones, with about four fifths found just once. The material sequenced was PBMCs. The receptor source for this set is a female donor in good health and CMV-seropositive.

J is TRBJ1-5 and V is TRBV28, with D perhaps matching TRBD1 (5 bases). CDR3 size: 14 residues. Germline V gene lookup returns CDR1 MDHEN and CDR2 SYDVKM. V was pared by 3 bases and J by 7 bases, with 13 bases between. This CDR3 reads CASSLGPGGQPQHF. The DNA for the CDR3 is TGTGCCAGCAGTTTGGGGCCGGGCGGCCAGCCCCAGCATTTT.

The genes are TRBV7-2 and TRBJ2-7, with D unresolved. CDR1 and CDR2 from the germline V gene are SGHTA and FQGNSA. The CDR3 has 13 amino acids. Trimming removed 3 bases at V and 2 bases at J, with 8 bases between. The CDR3: CASSFTRAYEQYF. CDR3 DNA: TGTGCCAGCAGCTTTACTCGGGCCTACGAGCAGTACTTC.

This clone was observed a few times. The V and J genes are TRBV9 and TRBJ1-1, with TRBD1 as a possible D gene (5 bases). Germline lookup yields CDR1 SGDLS and CDR2 YYNGEE. Trimming left V 2 bases short and J 2 bases short, with 13 bases between. This CDR3 has 15 amino acids. This chain's CDR3 is CASSVSAGGNTEAFF. The CDR3 region has the DNA TGTGCCAGCAGCGTTAGTGCCGGGGGAAACACTGAAGCTTTCTTT.

V usage is TRBV4-2 and J usage is TRBJ2-6; D is possibly TRBD1 (5 bases). From germline, CDR1 is LGHNA and CDR2 YNFKEQ. The CDR3 consists of 16 residues. V lost 0 bases, J lost 0 bases, and 6 bases lay in between. The chain's CDR3 is CASSQEQGSGANVLTF. The CDR3 region has the DNA TGTGCCAGCAGCCAAGAGCAGGGCTCTGGGGCCAACGTCCTGACTTTC.

The chain combines TRBV28 with TRBJ2-3, with TRBD2 identical over 9 bases. The V and J ends lost 2 bases and 3 bases, in that order; junction bases with no gene match: 3. The CDR3 has 15 residues. Germline V gene sequence: CDR1 MDHEN, CDR2 SYDVKM. The CDR3: CASSLGGGATDTQYF. CDR3 DNA sequence: TGTGCCAGCAGTTTAGGCGGGGGGGCGACAGATACGCAGTATTTT.

There are a few counts of this clone. The chain has TRBV7-4 and TRBJ1-4; 8 nucleotides match TRBD1. V lost 9 bases to trimming and J lost 1 base; unmatched junction nucleotides: 4. The CDR3 totals 14 residues. The germline V gene has CDR1 SGHVT and CDR2 SQSDAQ. The CDR3 sequence: CAREQGVTNEKLFF. The CDR3 DNA reads as TGTGCCAGAGAACAGGGGGTAACTAATGAAAAACTGTTTTTT. The variable domain in full, completed from reference TRBV7-4 and TRBJ1-4, reads GAGVSQSPRYKVAKRGRDVALRCDSISGHVTLYWYRQTLGQGSEVLTYSQSDAQRDKSGRPSGRFSAERPERSVSTLKIQRTEQGDSAVYLCAREQGVTNEKLFFGSGTQLSVL.

The chain combines TRBV4-2 with TRBJ2-7; D not resolved. The CDR3 has 14 residues. Germline V gene data show CDR1 as LGHNA and CDR2 as YNFKEQ. The V and J ends lost 0 bases and 2 bases respectively, with 8 bases between them. The CDR3 loop is CASSQDVQTYEQYF. The CDR3 coding sequence is TGTGCCAGCAGCCAAGATGTACAGACCTACGAGCAGTACTTC.

This clone appeared a few times. As DNA, the CDR3 is TGCGCCAGCAGTGAGAGTTCTAGCGGGGGGCCCCGCCACGAGCAGTACTTC. Encoded protein: CASSESSSGGPRHEQYF. V and J are TRBV10-2 and TRBJ2-7; 11 positions match TRBD2. J lost 5 bases, V lost 2 bases, and 11 bases had no gene match. Germline V gene data show CDR1 as WSHSY and CDR2 as SAAADI. The CDR3 is made up of 17 amino acids.

The gene calls are TRBV14 and TRBJ1-2, with 9 bases matching TRBD1. Germline lookup yields CDR1 SGHDN and CDR2 FVKESK. CDR3 size: 16 residues. Trimming cost V 0 bases and J 2 bases; bases outside gene matches: 4. CDR3 DNA sequence: TGTGCCAGCAGCCAAGATGTAACAGGGGGCAACTATGGCTACACCTTC. Translation: CASSQDVTGGNYGYTF.

This clone was counted between two and nine times. This sequence joins TRBV28 and TRBJ2-7; perhaps TRBD1 as D (5 bases). CDR1 and CDR2 (germline): MDHEN, SYDVKM. The CDR3 extends over 16 amino acids. Between the trimmed V and J ends, which lost 7 bases and 0 bases, there was a span of 19 bases. CDR3 DNA: TGTGCCAGCACCCAGGACGGAGTGGGGCTCTCCTACGAGCAGTACTTC. It codes for CASTQDGVGLSYEQYF.

The gene calls are TRBV5-6 and TRBJ1-1; D unclear. Per germline, CDR1 SGHDT and CDR2 YYEEEE. CDR3 length: 14 residues. V was shortened by 3 bases and J by 1 base, with 10 bases between the two germline ends. The CDR3 nucleotides are TGTGCCAGCAGCTCCGGGCGGGGGAACACTGAAGCTTTCTTT. This encodes CASSSGRGNTEAFF.

The CDR3 is CSVGQGAYEQYF. Here the CDR3 DNA reads TGCAGCGTGGGACAGGGGGCCTACGAGCAGTACTTC. The chain is built from TRBV29-1 and TRBJ2-7; 11 nucleotides agree with TRBD1. The CDR3 runs 12 residues. Trimming removed 6 bases from V and 2 bases from J; junction bases left unmatched: 0. The germline gives CDR1 SQVTM, CDR2 ANQGSEA.

The chain recombines TRBV18 with TRBJ2-1, with unresolved D. Per germline, CDR1 KGHSH and CDR2 LQKENI. CDR3 size: 15 residues. V was clipped by 2 bases and J by 1 base, with 9 bases between them. DNA for the CDR3: TGTGCCAGCTCACCATCCGGGTTGTCCTACAATGAGCAGTTCTTC. As protein: CASSPSGLSYNEQFF.

The chain recombines TRBV28 with TRBJ1-1; 9 positions agree with TRBD1. There are 12 residues in the CDR3. Germline CDR1 and CDR2: MDHEN and SYDVKM. The V gene end was trimmed by 5 bases and the J gene end by 10 bases; junction bases not matched to a gene: 5. The CDR3 sequence is CASSLRQGGAFF. The DNA of the CDR3 is TGTGCCAGCAGTCTCCGACAGGGGGGAGCTTTCTTT.

The genes are TRBV7-8 and TRBJ2-5, with 8 bases aligning to TRBD2. This CDR3 is built from 16 residues. V was pared by 6 bases and J by 4 bases, with 13 bases of the junction left unmatched. CDR1 and CDR2 (germline): SGHVS, FQNEAQ. The CDR3 region has the DNA TGTGCCAGCAGTTCCCCGTTGGGACTAGAGGGAGAGACCCAGTACTTC. Its translation is CASSSPLGLEGETQYF.

In its sample, this clone was seen a few times. The chain is built from TRBV6-1 and TRBJ1-5; D perhaps matches TRBD1 (6 bases). The CDR3 is made up of 13 amino acids. V was trimmed by 3 bases and J by 6 bases, leaving 9 bases between them. The germline V gene has CDR1 MNHNS and CDR2 SASEGT. CDR3: CASSERGGQPQHF. DNA of the CDR3: TGTGCCAGCAGTGAGAGGGGGGGTCAGCCCCAGCATTTT.

This clone has more than one count but fewer than ten. This rearrangement joins TRBV11-3 to TRBJ1-1; no clear D gene. Germline assignment: CDR1 SGHNT and CDR2 YENEEA. The CDR3 runs to 13 residues. V was cut by 3 bases and J by 0 bases, with 5 bases left in between. The CDR3 nucleotides are TGTGCCAGCAGCTTTATTATGAACACTGAAGCTTTCTTT. This translates into CASSFIMNTEAFF.

V and J are TRBV2 and TRBJ1-4; D call uncertain. Trimming removed 6 bases at V and 0 bases at J, with 8 bases between. The CDR3 runs 14 residues. In germline, CDR1 is SNHLY, CDR2 FYNNEI. The CDR3 loop reads CASRRTPTNEKLFF. Here the CDR3 DNA reads TGTGCCAGCAGGAGGACTCCAACTAATGAAAAACTGTTTTTT.

The chain uses TRBV30 and TRBJ1-2; D is perhaps TRBD1 (5 bases). The CDR3 runs 11 residues. Germline values: CDR1 GTSNPN, CDR2 SVGIG (reference sequence). The DNA for the CDR3 is TGTGCGTCCTCAAGGGGCTATGGCTACACCTTC. This sequence encodes CASSRGYGYTF. The entire variable domain, with the rest obtained from reference TRBV30 and TRBJ1-2, is as follows: SQTIHQWPATLVQPVGSPLSLECTVEGTSNPNLYWYRQAAGRGLQLLFYSVGIGQISSEVPQNLSASRPQDRQFILSSKKLLLSDSGFYLCASSRGYGYTFGSGTRLTVV.